The present T cell receptor beta chain was sequenced within a study of T cell responses to AZD1222 COVID-19 vaccine. Study results and caveats: Reports say nearly half of spike-specific TCRs go after unmutated variant regions. Females outnumbered males among donors, who were mostly white British; clonal diversity was possibly underestimated.

Details on this clone: Its antigen is as yet unknown.

Assay used: immunoSEQ multiplex PCR; TCRdb lists only in-frame clones, some missing. Its clone listing holds around 140,000 clones. The CDR3 is 15 residues long. CDR1 is SGDLS, CDR2 YYNGEE, per germline. V was clipped by 3 bases and J by 7 bases; unmatched bases: 9. The chain is built from TRBV9 and TRBJ1-4, with 7 bases fitting TRBD1. The sequence derives from an adult in good health. The sample consisted of peripheral blood. The CDR3, as DNA: TGTGCCAGCAGCGCCTTGACAGGGACGGCTGAAAAACTGTTTTTT. It yields the protein CASSALTGTAEKLFF.